Below, one T cell receptor (beta chain) is given with its context. Antigen: not known. Only in-frame clones appear in the TCRdb table, and some are missing; sequencing was by immunoSEQ multiplex PCR. The data contain hundreds of thousands of clones, 73% of them seen just once; the ten biggest clones take up 1.5% to 2%. The data stem from a study of shared clonotypes between healthy human individuals. General study findings and limits: The study generally estimated greater richness for naive than memory subsets. Clonotype sharing among donors was thought likely to change with sequencing depth.

The CDR3 length is 15 residues. Germline V gene lookup returns CDR1 MDHEN and CDR2 SYDVKM. Losses at the gene ends were 3 bases for V and 6 bases for J; bases not matched to a gene: 5. The V call is TRBV28, the J call TRBJ1-5, with 10 bases fitting TRBD1. This TCR came from a young woman in good health. Sequenced sample: memory CD4+ T cells sorted from blood. The subset was: CD45RA-negative fraction. CDR3 in amino acids: CASSFQTGGAQPQHF. CDR3 bases: TGTGCCAGCAGTTTCCAGACAGGGGGCGCTCAGCCCCAGCATTTT.